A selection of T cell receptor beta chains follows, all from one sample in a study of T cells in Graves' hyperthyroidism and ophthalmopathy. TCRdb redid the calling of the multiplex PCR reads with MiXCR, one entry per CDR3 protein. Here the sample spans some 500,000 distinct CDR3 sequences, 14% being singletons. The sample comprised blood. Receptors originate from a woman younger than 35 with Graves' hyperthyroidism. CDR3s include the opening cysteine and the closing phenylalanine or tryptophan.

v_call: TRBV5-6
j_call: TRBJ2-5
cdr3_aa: CASSLYSGSGETQYF

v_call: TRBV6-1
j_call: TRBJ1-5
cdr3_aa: CASSAEGEVWPQHF

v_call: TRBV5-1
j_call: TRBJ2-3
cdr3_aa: CASSADPAAQYF

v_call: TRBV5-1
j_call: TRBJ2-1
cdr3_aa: CASSRENEQFF

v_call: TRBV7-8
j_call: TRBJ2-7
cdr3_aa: CASSPTGTSEIYEQYF

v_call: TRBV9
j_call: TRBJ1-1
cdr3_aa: CASSRTTLNTEAFF

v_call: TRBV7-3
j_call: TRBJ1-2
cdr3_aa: CASSGNFYGYTF

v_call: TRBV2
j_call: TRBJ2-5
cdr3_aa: CASSDSRSWVEETQYF

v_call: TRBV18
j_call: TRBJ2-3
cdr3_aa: CASSLALEGGGTGTQYF

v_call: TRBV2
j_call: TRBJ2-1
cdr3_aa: CASSAGGMNEQFF

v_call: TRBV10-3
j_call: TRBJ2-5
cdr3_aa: CAIRGSKGGDQETQYF

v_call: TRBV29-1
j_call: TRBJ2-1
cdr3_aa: CSVENYGGNEQFF

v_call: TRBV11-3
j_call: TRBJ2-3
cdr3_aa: CASSARGGADTQYF

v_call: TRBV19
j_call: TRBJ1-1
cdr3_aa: CASSPVRNTEAFF

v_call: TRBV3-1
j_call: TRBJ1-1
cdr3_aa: CASSQDFGNTEAFF

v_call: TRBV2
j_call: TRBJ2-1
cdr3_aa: CASSESSGNYNEQFF

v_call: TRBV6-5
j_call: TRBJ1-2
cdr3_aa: CASSYSTGQGGGYTF

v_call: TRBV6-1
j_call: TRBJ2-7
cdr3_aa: CASSLKVNPYEQYF

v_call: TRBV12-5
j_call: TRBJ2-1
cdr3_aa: CASGLTRNRHNEQFF

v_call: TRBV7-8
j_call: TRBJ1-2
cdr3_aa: CASSRREGANYGYTF

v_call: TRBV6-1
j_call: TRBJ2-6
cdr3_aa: CASQKEGARPTFSGANVLTF

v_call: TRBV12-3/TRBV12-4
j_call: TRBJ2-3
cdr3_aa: CASTTSLTGLAGGTQYF

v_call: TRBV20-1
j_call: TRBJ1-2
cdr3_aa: CSARDLTGDGLGYTF

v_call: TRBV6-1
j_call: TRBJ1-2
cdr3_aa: CASSESGGNYGYTF

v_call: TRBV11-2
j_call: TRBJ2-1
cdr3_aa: CASSDRYPEDNEQFF

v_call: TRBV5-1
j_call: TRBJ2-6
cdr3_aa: CASSPKNGANVLTF

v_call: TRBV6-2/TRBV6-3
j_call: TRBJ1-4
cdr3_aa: CASRKGRSNEKLFF

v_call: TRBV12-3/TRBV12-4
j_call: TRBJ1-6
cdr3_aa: CASSLQGGGSPLHF

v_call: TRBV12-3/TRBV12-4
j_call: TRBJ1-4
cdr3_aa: CASRHRDTKLFF

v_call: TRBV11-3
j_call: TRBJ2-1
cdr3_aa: CASSATRLDNEQFF

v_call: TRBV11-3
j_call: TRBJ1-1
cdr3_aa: CASSLDGSVDTGEAFF